What follows is one TCR beta chain and its context. Sequenced by immunoSEQ multiplex PCR; TCRdb stores in-frame clones only, minus some. The table has 250,000 to 350,000 clones, approximately 84% seen once; the top ten hold more than 1.1%. CDR1 and CDR2 from the germline V gene are MNHEY and SMNVEV (reference sequence). Trimming removed 5 bases from V and 6 bases from J; junction bases left unmatched: 6. The CDR3 has 15 amino acids. Patients at the Seattle site were enrolled during active infection and followed longitudinally. The sample is drawn from a study of blood T cell repertoires in COVID-19. V usage is TRBV27 and J usage is TRBJ1-6; TRBD1 agrees at 8 bases. The sequenced sample was peripheral blood. This clonotype was obtained from a human donor with COVID-19, enrolled during active disease. The donor label of this sample is uncertain. CDR3 residues: CASSGNRGSNSPLHF. CDR3 DNA: TGTGCCAGCAGTGGGAACAGGGGGAGTAATTCACCCCTCCACTTT.